One and the same sample provided the 9 T cell receptor beta chains below, sequenced in a study of blood T cell repertoires in COVID-19. Assay: immunoSEQ multiplex PCR; the TCRdb copy retains only in-frame clones and omits some. The sample holds about 190,000 clones, over 80% seen once. The sequencing sample was made of peripheral blood. The receptors come from a woman aged 40 to 50 with acute or convalescent COVID-19.

This clone has only a few counts. The genes are TRBV19 and TRBJ2-6, with D perhaps TRBD2 (5 bases). Germline lookup yields CDR1 LNHDA and CDR2 SQIVND (reference sequence). The CDR3 covers 16 residues. V gave up 8 bases and J gave up 0 bases, with 14 bases separating them. CDR3 protein: CASFGFAGSGANVLTF. As DNA, the CDR3 is TGTGCCAGTTTTGGGTTCGCGGGCTCTGGGGCCAACGTCCTGACTTTC.

V and J are TRBV2 and TRBJ2-7; D is undetermined. Trimming pared 4 bases from V and 6 bases from J, leaving 7 bases between. CDR3 length equals 11 residues. The germline CDR1 and CDR2 sequences are SNHLY and FYNNEI. The CDR3 protein is CASSARFEQYF. As DNA, the CDR3 is TGTGCCAGCAGTGCTCGTTTCGAGCAGTACTTC.

This chain links TRBV5-6 with TRBJ2-6; D is undetermined. The CDR3 is 16 residues long. Germline CDR1 reads SGHDT; CDR2 reads YYEEEE. Trimming shortened V by 2 bases and J by 0 bases, and 9 bases separated the two germline ends. The CDR3 nucleotides are TGTGCCAGCAGCTTCCCTCCCGGCTCTGGGGCCAACGTCCTGACTTTC. Translation: CASSFPPGSGANVLTF.

The V gene is TRBV5-1, the J gene TRBJ2-1; 11 bases line up with TRBD2. V lost 5 bases and J lost 7; bases outside the gene matches: 5. Germline values: CDR1 SGHRS, CDR2 YFSETQ. This CDR3 is built from 14 residues. The CDR3: CASSTSGRGNEQFF. The DNA of the CDR3 is TGCGCCAGCAGTACTAGCGGGAGAGGGAATGAGCAGTTCTTC.

V and J are TRBV29-1 and TRBJ2-7, with D perhaps matching TRBD1 (6 bases). The length of the CDR3 is 13 residues. V dropped 6 bases and J dropped 0 bases, with 12 bases sitting between them. Germline V gene sequence: CDR1 SQVTM, CDR2 ANQGSEA. CDR3 nucleotides: TGCAGCGTCAGGGGCTATAGCTCCTACGAGCAGTACTTC. Its protein product is CSVRGYSSYEQYF.

This sequence joins TRBV5-5 and TRBJ2-7; 7 bases match TRBD2. V trimming: 4 bases; J trimming: 5 bases; junction bases outside the gene matches: 6. CDR1 and CDR2 (germline): SGHKS, YYEKEE (reference sequence). The CDR3 is made up of 13 amino acids. The chain's CDR3 is CASSPPGLHEQYF. The CDR3 nucleotides read TGTGCCAGCAGCCCACCGGGACTACACGAGCAGTACTTC.

The V and J genes are TRBV28 and TRBJ1-5, with D perhaps matching TRBD1 (5 bases). The CDR3 contains 13 residues. V was shortened by 6 bases and J by 7 bases, with 13 bases between the two germline ends. Germline V gene data show CDR1 as MDHEN and CDR2 as SYDVKM. The CDR3: CASRRRGRQPQHF. The CDR3 DNA is TGTGCCAGCAGGAGGCGGGGACGACAGCCCCAGCATTTT.

This rearrangement joins TRBV7-9 to TRBJ1-2; 8 bases map to TRBD1. The germline gives CDR1 SEHNR, CDR2 FQNEAQ (reference sequence). V was clipped by 5 bases and J by 7 bases; unmatched bases: 3. The CDR3 has 12 amino acids. In DNA form, the CDR3 reads TGTGCCAGCAGCGCCGACAGGGGTGGCTACACCTTC. Translating gives CASSADRGGYTF. The full variable domain, its missing parts supplied by reference TRBV7-9 and TRBJ1-2, is DTGVSQNPRHKITKRGQNVTFRCDPISEHNRLYWYRQTLGQGPEFLTYFQNEAQLEKSRLLSDRFSAERPKGSFSTLEIQRTEQGDSAMYLCASSADRGGYTFGSGTRLTVV.

This clone has at least ten counts. V and J are TRBV3-1 (or the pseudogene TRBV3-2) and TRBJ2-1; 7 bases map to TRBD2. V trimming: 4 bases; J trimming: 4 bases; junction bases outside the gene matches: 19. CDR1 is LGHDT and CDR2 is YNNKEL in the germline V gene (reference sequence). The CDR3 contains 19 residues. CDR3 loop: CASSPKISSGGRLYNEQFF. CDR3 nucleotide sequence: TGTGCCAGCAGCCCGAAAATAAGTTCCGGCGGGAGACTATACAATGAGCAGTTCTTC.